The 21 T cell receptor beta chains reported below all come from one sample, sequenced in a study of OX40 agonist ivuxolimab in advanced cancers. Libraries were prepared by immunoSEQ multiplex PCR; TCRdb keeps only in-frame clonotypes and omits some of them. Of 80,000 or so clones in the sample, about 87% were seen once. The source material was CD4+ or CD8+ T cells sorted from blood, sampled in a trial of the OX40 agonist ivuxolimab. Source of these receptors: an adult with an advanced solid tumor such as melanoma, head and neck, liver or kidney cancer.

The V gene is TRBV23-1, the J gene TRBJ2-7, with D possibly matching TRBD2 (6 bases). TRBV23-1 is recorded as an ORF, its role being uncertain. Trimming shortened V by 4 bases and J by 3 bases, and 28 bases separated the two germline ends. The CDR3 has 19 residues. The CDR3 sequence: CASSLHPGAHSPQGYEQYF. Here the CDR3 DNA reads TGCGCCAGCAGTCTCCACCCGGGAGCACACTCCCCTCAGGGCTACGAGCAGTACTTC.

This clone was counted a single time. The chain combines TRBV28 with TRBJ2-7; unclear D gene. Germline loops: CDR1 MDHEN, CDR2 SYDVKM. The CDR3 spans 14 residues. Trimming stripped 3 bases from V and 0 bases from J, with 9 bases between. The chain's CDR3 is CASSFTESSYEQYF. CDR3 bases: TGTGCCAGCAGTTTTACGGAGTCCTCCTACGAGCAGTACTTC.

Worth noting for this clone: Germline and junction disagree at one end, which may indicate a read error. Other DNA variants within this sample encode the same CDR3. CDR3 sequence reads: CASSYSGAGAQETQYF. The CDR3 coding sequence is TGTGCCAGCAGCTACTCGGGTGCAGGGGCGCAAGAGACCCAGTACTTC. The J gene is TRBJ2-5, the V gene TRBV6-5; D perhaps matches TRBD1 (6 bases). The CDR3 spans 16 residues. Germline V gene sequence: CDR1 MNHEY, CDR2 SVGAGI.

In this sample, this clone turned up once. The chain combines TRBV28 with TRBJ1-3; 7 nucleotides align to TRBD1. The CDR3 covers 16 residues. Germline CDR1 and CDR2: MDHEN and SYDVKM. Germline trimming cut 5 bases from V and 0 bases from J; bases unmatched to any gene: 7. Here the CDR3 reads CASSPGQASSGNTIYF. As DNA, the CDR3 is TGTGCCAGCAGTCCCGGACAGGCGAGCTCTGGAAACACCATATATTTT.

The chain joins TRBV29-1 to TRBJ2-3, with 14 bases lining up with TRBD2. The CDR3 spans 15 residues. With V trimmed by 4 bases and J by 3 bases, 3 bases remained unmatched. Germline V gene lookup returns CDR1 SQVTM and CDR2 ANQGSEA. The CDR3 protein is CSVGLAGGPTDTQYF. CDR3 DNA: TGCAGCGTTGGACTAGCGGGAGGGCCTACAGATACGCAGTATTTT.

The rearrangement uses TRBV6-5 and TRBJ2-3, with 7 bases that match TRBD2. Germline V gives CDR1 MNHEY, CDR2 SVGAGI. This CDR3 is 14 amino acids long. The ends lost 6 bases at V and 5 bases at J; junction bases unmatched: 8. The CDR3 DNA follows: TGTGCCAGCAGCCTTGGACTAGTCGGAGATACGCAGTATTTT. Translating gives CASSLGLVGDTQYF.

The CDR3 protein is CASSLGGDFYEQYF. In DNA, the CDR3 is TGTGCCAGCAGCTTGGGTGGGGACTTCTACGAGCAGTACTTC. This chain connects TRBV5-6 to TRBJ2-5; possibly TRBD2 for D (6 bases). The end of the DNA fits TRBJ2-7 better, so the J call may be wrong. This CDR3 comprises 14 residues. Germline V CDR1 and CDR2: SGHDT, YYEEEE.

The rearrangement uses TRBV10-3 and TRBJ2-3; 7 bases fit TRBD2. V trimming: 4 bases; J trimming: 2 bases; junction bases outside the gene matches: 3. The CDR3 contains 14 residues. CDR1 ENHRY and CDR2 SYGVKD come from the germline V gene. The CDR3 DNA follows: TGTGCCATCAGTGTGGGGGGGTTCACAGATACGCAGTATTTT. Translation: CAISVGGFTDTQYF.

This clone appeared a single time. The chain employs TRBV11-2 and TRBJ2-1; 8 nucleotides align to TRBD2. Germline V CDR1 and CDR2: SGHAT, FQNNGV. Trimming took 3 bases from V and 10 from J; bases not matched to a gene: 11. This CDR3 region has 15 residues. As DNA, the CDR3 is TGTGCCAGCAGCTTCGAAGCGGGAGTGCTGGCCGAGCAGTTCTTC. Encoded protein: CASSFEAGVLAEQFF.

The V gene is TRBV2, the J gene TRBJ1-5, with no clear D. There are 14 residues in the CDR3. CDR1 SNHLY and CDR2 FYNNEI come from the germline V gene. V was cut by 3 bases and J by 2 bases, with 8 bases left in between. In DNA form, the CDR3 reads TGTGCCAGCAGTGAGGCGGAGGGCAATCAGCCCCAGCATTTT. Its protein is CASSEAEGNQPQHF.

This clone counts as medium-sized (0.01 to 0.1%). The V gene is TRBV7-2, the J gene TRBJ2-7; D may be TRBD2 (6 bases). This CDR3 is 14 amino acids long. Germline-derived CDR1 and CDR2 are SGHTA and FQGNSA. Trimming left V 6 bases short and J 4 bases short, with 16 bases between. The CDR3 loop is CASSVTPGTYEQYF. Written as DNA, the CDR3 is TGTGCCAGCAGTGTAACGCCAGGGACTTACGAGCAGTACTTC.

A remark on this clone: The junction differs from germline at one of its ends, possibly a read error. The chain couples TRBV18 to TRBJ1-1; the D is unclear. Germline V gene sequence: CDR1 KGHSH, CDR2 LQKENI. The CDR3 has 14 amino acids. Here the CDR3 reads CTSSPYPMNTEAFF. As DNA, the CDR3 is TGTACCAGCTCACCGTATCCAATGAACACTGAAGCTTTCTTT.

This sequence joins TRBV6-5 and TRBJ2-7; D possibly matches TRBD1 or TRBD2 (5 bases each). Trimming shortened V by 7 bases and J by 7 bases, and 20 bases separated the two germline ends. CDR3 length: 14 residues. The germline V gene has CDR1 MNHEY and CDR2 SVGAGI. The CDR3 reads CASNRDPSSGEQYF. The DNA for the CDR3 is TGTGCCAGCAATAGGGACCCTTCTTCGGGTGAGCAGTACTTC.

This clone was detected once. The chain combines TRBV12-5 with TRBJ2-1; TRBD1 is a possible D gene (6 bases). V lost 2 bases and J lost 3, with 29 bases in between. Germline loops: CDR1 LGHNT, CDR2 FRNRAP. CDR3 size: 21 residues. The CDR3 is CASGLSLPPLTGRPIYNEQFF. CDR3 nucleotide sequence: TGTGCTAGTGGTTTGTCCCTACCCCCCTTGACAGGCCGTCCTATCTACAATGAGCAGTTCTTC.

In the case of this clone: At one end, the junction sequence differs from germline, possibly due to a read error. The chain links TRBV11-2 to TRBJ2-7; tentatively, D is TRBD1 (6 bases). CDR1 and CDR2 from the germline V gene are SGHAT and FQNNGV. The CDR3 extends over 14 amino acids. CDR3: CASSPTGRSSEQYF. CDR3 bases: TGTGCCAGCAGCCCGACAGGACGGTCCTCCGAGCAGTACTTC.

The J gene is TRBJ1-2, the V gene TRBV2; TRBD1 might be the D (6 bases). CDR3 length equals 14 residues. Per the germline V gene, CDR1 is SNHLY and CDR2 is FYNNEI. The germline V and J ends were trimmed by 3 bases and 5 bases, with 13 bases remaining between them. CDR3 bases: TGTGCCAGCAGTGAGGGGGCCTCCCTTTATGGCTACACCTTC. Its translation: CASSEGASLYGYTF.

The V and J genes are TRBV29-1 and TRBJ2-7, with TRBD1 identical over 11 bases. With 6 bases clipped from V and 2 bases from J, the junction kept 9 bases outside the gene matches. This CDR3 region has 15 residues. Germline loops: CDR1 SQVTM, CDR2 ANQGSEA. The CDR3, as DNA: TGCAGCGTCCGACCCGGGACAGGGGGGACCTACGAGCAGTACTTC. As protein: CSVRPGTGGTYEQYF.

This chain connects TRBV5-1 to TRBJ1-2; no definite D call. From germline, CDR1 is SGHRS and CDR2 YFSETQ. The CDR3 covers 14 residues. Between the trimmed V and J ends, which lost 0 bases and 4 bases, there was a span of 10 bases. This CDR3 is CASSLGQDFYGYTF. DNA for the CDR3: TGCGCCAGCAGCTTGGGCCAGGACTTCTATGGCTACACCTTC.

This clone showed up just once. The rearrangement joins TRBV5-1 to TRBJ1-5; D unclear. CDR1 and CDR2 (germline): SGHRS, YFSETQ. V was shortened by 0 bases and J by 1 base, with 8 bases between the two germline ends. The CDR3 extends over 15 amino acids. CDR3 in amino acids: CASSLGVTSNQPQHF. In DNA form, the CDR3 reads TGCGCCAGCAGCTTGGGAGTGACGAGCAATCAGCCCCAGCATTTT.

The gene calls are TRBV7-2 and TRBJ2-1; D might be TRBD1 (5 bases). This CDR3 comprises 16 residues. The germline V gene encodes CDR1 SGHTA and CDR2 FQGNSA. The ends were cut back, 5 bases at V and 9 bases at J, with 23 bases in the middle. CDR3 loop: CASSPRYDLGRGEQFF. The CDR3 region has the DNA TGTGCCAGCAGCCCCCGATATGATCTGGGTAGGGGTGAGCAGTTCTTC.

This clone was detected once. CDR3 residues: CASSSGQLSYGYTF. The CDR3 DNA sequence: TGTGCCAGCAGCTCAGGGCAGCTCTCCTATGGCTACACCTTC. The chain is built from TRBV7-3 and TRBJ1-2; D possibly corresponds to TRBD1 (5 bases). V shed 4 bases and J shed 4 bases, with 13 bases lying between them. The germline V gene encodes CDR1 SGHTA and CDR2 FQGTGA. The CDR3 length is 14 residues.